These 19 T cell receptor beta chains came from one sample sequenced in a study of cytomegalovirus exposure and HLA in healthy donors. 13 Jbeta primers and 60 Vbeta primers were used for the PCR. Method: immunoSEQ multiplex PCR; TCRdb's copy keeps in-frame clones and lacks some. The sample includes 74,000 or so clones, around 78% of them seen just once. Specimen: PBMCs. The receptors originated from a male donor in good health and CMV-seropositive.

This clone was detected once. DNA of the CDR3: TGTGCCAGCAGTCCCCGCTACGAGCAGTACTTC. Translated, it gives CASSPRYEQYF. The chain uses TRBV28 and TRBJ2-7, with no clear D. The CDR3 runs to 11 residues. Germline V gene data show CDR1 as MDHEN and CDR2 as SYDVKM. The V gene lost 5 bases and the J gene lost 3 bases, with 5 bases spanning the gap. The full variable domain, with the rest looked up from reference TRBV28 and TRBJ2-7, is DVKVTQSSRYLVKRTGEKVFLECVQDMDHENMFWYRQDPGLGLRLIYFSYDVKMKEKGDIPEGYSVSREKKERFSLILESASTNQTSMYLCASSPRYEQYFGPGTRLTVT.

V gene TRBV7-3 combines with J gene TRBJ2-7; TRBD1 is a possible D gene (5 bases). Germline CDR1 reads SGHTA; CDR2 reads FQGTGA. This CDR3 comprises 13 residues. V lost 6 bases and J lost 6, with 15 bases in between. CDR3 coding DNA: TGTGCCAGCAGTCCCGGACACCTCACCGAGCAGTACTTC. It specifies CASSPGHLTEQYF.

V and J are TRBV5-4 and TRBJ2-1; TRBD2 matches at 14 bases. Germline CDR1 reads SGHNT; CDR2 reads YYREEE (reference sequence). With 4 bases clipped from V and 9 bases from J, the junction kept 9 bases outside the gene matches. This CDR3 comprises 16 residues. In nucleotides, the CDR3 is TGTGCCAGCAGCCTATTGACTAGCGGGAGGGGGGGTGAGCAGTTCTTC. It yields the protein CASSLLTSGRGGEQFF.

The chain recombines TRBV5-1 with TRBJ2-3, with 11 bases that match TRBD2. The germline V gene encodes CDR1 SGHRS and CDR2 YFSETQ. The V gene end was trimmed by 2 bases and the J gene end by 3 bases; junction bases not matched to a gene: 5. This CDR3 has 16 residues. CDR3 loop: CASSFYASGRTDTQYF. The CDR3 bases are TGCGCCAGCAGCTTCTACGCTAGCGGGAGGACAGATACGCAGTATTTT.

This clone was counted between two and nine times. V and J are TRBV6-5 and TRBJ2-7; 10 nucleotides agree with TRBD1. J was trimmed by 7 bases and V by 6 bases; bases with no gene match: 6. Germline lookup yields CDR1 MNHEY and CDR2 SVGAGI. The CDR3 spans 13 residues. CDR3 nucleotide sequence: TGTGCCAGCAGAAGACAGGGGGCGGGTGAGCAGTACTTC. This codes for CASRRQGAGEQYF.

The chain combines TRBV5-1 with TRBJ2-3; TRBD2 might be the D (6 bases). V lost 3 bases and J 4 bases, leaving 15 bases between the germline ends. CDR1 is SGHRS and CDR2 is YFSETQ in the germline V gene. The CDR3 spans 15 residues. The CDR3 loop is CASSYQQSSADTQYF. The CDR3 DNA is TGCGCCAGCAGCTATCAGCAGTCTAGCGCAGATACGCAGTATTTT.

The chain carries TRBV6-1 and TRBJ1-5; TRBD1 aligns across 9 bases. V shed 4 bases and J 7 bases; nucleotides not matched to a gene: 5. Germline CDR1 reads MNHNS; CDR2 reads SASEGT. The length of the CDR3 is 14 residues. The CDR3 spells CASSVQGAEQPQHF. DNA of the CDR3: TGTGCCAGCAGTGTACAGGGGGCGGAGCAGCCCCAGCATTTT.

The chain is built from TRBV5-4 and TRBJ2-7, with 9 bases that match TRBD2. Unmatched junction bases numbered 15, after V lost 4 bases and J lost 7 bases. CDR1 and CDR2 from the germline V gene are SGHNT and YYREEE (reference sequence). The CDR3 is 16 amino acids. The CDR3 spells CASSRGASGVLWEQYF. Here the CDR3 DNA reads TGTGCCAGCAGCCGGGGGGCTAGCGGGGTCCTATGGGAGCAGTACTTC.

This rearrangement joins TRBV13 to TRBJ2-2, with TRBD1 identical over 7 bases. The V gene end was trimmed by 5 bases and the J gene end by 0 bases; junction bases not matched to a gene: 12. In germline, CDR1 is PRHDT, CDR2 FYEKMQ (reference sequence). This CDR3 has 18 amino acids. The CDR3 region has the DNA TGTGCCAGCAGCCAAGTTCCGGGACAGACCGCGAACACCGGGGAGCTGTTTTTT. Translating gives CASSQVPGQTANTGELFF.

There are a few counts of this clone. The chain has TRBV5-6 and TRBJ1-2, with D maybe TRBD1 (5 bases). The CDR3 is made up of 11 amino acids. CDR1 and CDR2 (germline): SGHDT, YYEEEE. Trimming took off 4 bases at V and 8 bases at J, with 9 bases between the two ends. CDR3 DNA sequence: TGTGCCAGCAGCCTCTACAGGGGCTACACCTTC. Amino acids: CASSLYRGYTF.

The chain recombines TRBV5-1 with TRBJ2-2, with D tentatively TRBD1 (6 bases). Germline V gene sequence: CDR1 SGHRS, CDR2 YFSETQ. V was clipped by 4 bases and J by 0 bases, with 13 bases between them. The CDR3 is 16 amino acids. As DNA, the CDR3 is TGCGCCAGCAGCCAGACAGGACCACCGAACACCGGGGAGCTGTTTTTT. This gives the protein CASSQTGPPNTGELFF.

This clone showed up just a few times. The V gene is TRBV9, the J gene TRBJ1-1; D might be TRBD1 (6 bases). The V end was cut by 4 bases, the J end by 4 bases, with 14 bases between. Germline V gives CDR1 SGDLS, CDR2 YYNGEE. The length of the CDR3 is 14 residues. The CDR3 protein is CASSLQGRGTEAFF. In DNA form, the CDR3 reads TGTGCCAGCAGCTTACAGGGACGAGGCACTGAAGCTTTCTTT.

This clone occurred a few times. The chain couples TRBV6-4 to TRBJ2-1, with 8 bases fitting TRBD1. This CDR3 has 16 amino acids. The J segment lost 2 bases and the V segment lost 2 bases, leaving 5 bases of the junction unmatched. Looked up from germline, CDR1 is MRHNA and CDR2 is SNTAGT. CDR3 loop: CASSDGGTGTYNEQFF. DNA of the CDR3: TGTGCCAGCAGTGACGGTGGGACAGGTACCTACAATGAGCAGTTCTTC.

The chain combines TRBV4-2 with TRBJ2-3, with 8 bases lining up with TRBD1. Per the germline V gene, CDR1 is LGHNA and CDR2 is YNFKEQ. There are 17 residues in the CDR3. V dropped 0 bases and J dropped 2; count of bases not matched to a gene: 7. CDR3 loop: CASSQEPQGAPTDTQYF. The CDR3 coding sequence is TGTGCCAGCAGCCAAGAGCCCCAGGGGGCGCCCACAGATACGCAGTATTTT.

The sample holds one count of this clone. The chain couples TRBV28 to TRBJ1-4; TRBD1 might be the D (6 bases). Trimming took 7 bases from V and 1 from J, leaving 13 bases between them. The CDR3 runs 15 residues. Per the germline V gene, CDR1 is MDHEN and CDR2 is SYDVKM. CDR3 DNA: TGTGCCAGCAACTCGAGGGGGGGAACTAATGAAAAACTGTTTTTT. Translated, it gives CASNSRGGTNEKLFF.

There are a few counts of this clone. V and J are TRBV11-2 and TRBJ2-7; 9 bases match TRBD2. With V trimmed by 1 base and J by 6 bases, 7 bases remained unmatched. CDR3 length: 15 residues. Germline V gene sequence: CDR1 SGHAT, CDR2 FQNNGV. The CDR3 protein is CASSLGLAGLTEQYF. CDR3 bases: TGTGCCAGCAGCTTAGGGCTAGCGGGGTTGACCGAGCAGTACTTC. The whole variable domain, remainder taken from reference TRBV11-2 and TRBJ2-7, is EAGVAQSPRYKIIEKRQSVAFWCNPISGHATLYWYQQILGQGPKLLIQFQNNGVVDDSQLPKDRFSAERLKGVDSTLKIQPAKLEDSAVYLCASSLGLAGLTEQYFGPGTRLTVT.

CDR3 DNA sequence: TGTGCCAGCAGGACTAGCGGGATTGACGGGGAGCTGTTTTTT. Translating gives CASRTSGIDGELFF. The chain carries TRBV5-4 and TRBJ2-2; 11 bases match TRBD2. The germline CDR1 and CDR2 sequences are SGHNT and YYREEE (reference sequence). Trimming took 5 bases from V and 7 from J; bases not matched to a gene: 4. This CDR3 comprises 14 residues.

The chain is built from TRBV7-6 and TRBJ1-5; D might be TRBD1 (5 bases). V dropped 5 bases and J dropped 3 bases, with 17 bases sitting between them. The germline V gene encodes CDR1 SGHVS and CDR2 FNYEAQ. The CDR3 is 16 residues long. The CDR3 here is CASSPQGGTDNQPQHF. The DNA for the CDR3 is TGTGCCAGCAGCCCCCAAGGAGGGACGGACAATCAGCCCCAGCATTTT.

The CDR3 DNA follows: TGTGCCTGGAGTTATACAGGGAACTATGGCTACACCTTC. It codes for CAWSYTGNYGYTF. The V gene is TRBV30, the J gene TRBJ1-2; the D gene is possibly TRBD1 (6 bases). The germline V gene has CDR1 GTSNPN and CDR2 SVGIG (reference sequence). The CDR3 is 13 residues long. Trimming removed 2 bases at V and 2 bases at J, with 9 bases between.